The TCR beta chain described here comes from a study of cytomegalovirus exposure and HLA in healthy donors. General study findings and limits: In vitro checks showed that a few CMV-associated chains really do target CMV antigens. Later analysis identified a missense DCLRE1C variant that was linked to TCR beta V- and J-gene trimming. Serostatus for CMV was the only available immune exposure information.

The germline V and J ends were trimmed by 3 bases and 5 bases, with 13 bases remaining between them. Germline V lookup: CDR1 MNHEY, CDR2 SVGAGI. CDR3 length: 14 amino acids. Remarks on this clone: No antigen is known for it.

The PCR contained 60 Vbeta and 13 Jbeta primers. Source study methods: The authors later counted 65 million to 90 million unique TCR beta chains, roughly 10 million of them shared. Method: immunoSEQ multiplex PCR; TCRdb's copy keeps in-frame clones and lacks some. The V and J calls and clone size are taken from that table; D and trimming were inferred from the DNA. The table records about 150,000 clones, about 80% of them present only once. The sequencing input was PBMCs. This chain joins TRBV6-5 and TRBJ2-5, with a weak D call TRBD2 (5 bases). The origin of this receptor is a man aged 30 to 45 in good health and CMV-seronegative. The CDR3 DNA reads TGTGCCAGCAGTTATAGCCCGGGCGGGGAGACCCAGTACTTC. Translation: CASSYSPGGETQYF.